This TCR beta chain was captured by sequencing in a study of neoadjuvant anti-PD-1 for oral cavity cancer. Sequencing was performed with immunoSEQ multiplex PCR; in TCRdb, only in-frame clones are kept and a portion is missing. The repertoire holds roughly 13,000 clones, with less than 80% as singletons. General study results and limits: PBMC Gini-index clonality exceeded responders' in non-responders post-nivolumab. Pretreatment Treg/Th17 ratio correlated inversely with post-treatment tumor clonality.

The count of this clone is one. What it binds is unknown. Time point denoted: after neoadjuvant nivolumab, at surgical resection. Patients had newly diagnosed, untreated stage II-IVA oral cavity squamous cell carcinoma. CDR1 and CDR2 from the germline V gene are GTSNPN and SVGIG (reference sequence). The ends were cut back, 3 bases at V and 2 bases at J, with 14 bases in the middle. This CDR3 contains 15 residues. The rearrangement links TRBV30 to TRBJ2-1; D gene uncertain. This TCR came from a person aged 35-79 years with oral cavity squamous cell carcinoma. The material sequenced was PBMCs, taken after nivolumab (anti-PD-1) treatment. The CDR3 is CAWSATRTAYNEQFF. The CDR3 nucleotides read TGTGCCTGGAGCGCAACTCGAACAGCCTACAATGAGCAGTTCTTC.